The 10 T cell receptor beta chains presented below share a single source sample, sequenced in a study of blood T cell repertoires in COVID-19. Clones were read by immunoSEQ multiplex PCR, and TCRdb kept only the in-frame ones, dropping some. The sample carries under 150,000 clones, 84% recorded once. Sequencing was done on a sample of PBMCs or T cells enriched from blood (not recorded which). The receptors originated from a man between 45 and 60 years old in a cohort exposed to, infected with or recovered from COVID-19 (not recorded which).

The chain recombines TRBV19 with TRBJ1-1; TRBD1 agrees at 7 bases. The V gene end was trimmed by 3 bases and the J gene end by 1 base; junction bases not matched to a gene: 5. Germline loops: CDR1 LNHDA, CDR2 SQIVND (reference sequence). The CDR3 length is 15 residues. CDR3 DNA sequence: TGTGCCAGTAGTATCTTCGGGACAGAGAACACTGAAGCTTTCTTT. Translation: CASSIFGTENTEAFF.

The CDR3: CASSLREGYEQYF. The CDR3 DNA reads as TGCGCCAGCAGCTTACGGGAGGGTTACGAGCAGTACTTC. The chain recombines TRBV5-1 with TRBJ2-7, with 8 bases identical to TRBD2. Trimming at V came to 2 bases and at J to 4 bases, leaving 2 bases not matched to a gene. The CDR3 runs 13 residues. Germline V gives CDR1 SGHRS, CDR2 YFSETQ. The full variable domain, in which reference TRBV5-1 and TRBJ2-7 provide the parts outside the CDR3, is KAGVTQTPRYLIKTRGQQVTLSCSPISGHRSVSWYQQTPGQGLQFLFEYFSETQRNKGNFPGRFSGRQFSNSRSEMNVSTLELGDSALYLCASSLREGYEQYFGPGTRLTVT.

This clone was counted between two and nine times. V and J are TRBV6-1 and TRBJ1-2, with unresolved D. Germline V gene data show CDR1 as MNHNS and CDR2 as SASEGT. This CDR3 spans 15 amino acids. The germline V and J ends were trimmed by 1 base and 4 bases, with 13 bases remaining between them. The CDR3 sequence: CASSEEGVKGYGYTF. CDR3 in DNA: TGTGCCAGCAGTGAAGAGGGAGTCAAAGGCTATGGCTACACCTTC.

This chain uses TRBV7-2 with TRBJ2-7; tentative D call: TRBD1 (5 bases). The CDR3 totals 13 residues. Germline V CDR1 and CDR2: SGHTA, FQGNSA. Trimming left V 4 bases short and J 6 bases short, with 13 bases between. The CDR3 region is CASSSPPRGEQYF. The CDR3, as DNA: TGTGCCAGCAGCTCCCCCCCAAGGGGCGAGCAGTACTTC.

A note on this clone: At one end the junction does not follow the germline gene, possibly because of a read error. The rearrangement links TRBV19 to TRBJ2-7; 10 bases map to TRBD1. This CDR3 is built from 14 residues. Germline assignment: CDR1 LNHDA and CDR2 SQIVND (reference sequence). CDR3 DNA: TGTACCAGTAGTAAGGACAGGGGGTTCTACGAGCAGTACTTC. This translates into CTSSKDRGFYEQYF.

CDR3: CASRILDEQYF. In DNA form, the CDR3 reads TGTGCCAGCAGGATACTGGACGAGCAGTACTTC. The chain carries TRBV6-6 and TRBJ2-7; D gene ambiguous. V lost 6 bases, J lost 5 bases, and 8 bases lay in between. CDR1 and CDR2 (germline): MNHNY, SVGAGI (reference sequence). This CDR3 is 11 amino acids long.

The rearrangement joins TRBV6-5 to TRBJ1-2, with D possibly matching TRBD1 (5 bases). V shed 2 bases and J shed 8 bases, with 12 bases lying between them. The V gene's germline CDR1 is MNHEY and CDR2 SVGAGI. The CDR3 contains 13 residues. The CDR3 nucleotides are TGTGCCAGCAGTTACATCAGGGATGAGGGCTACACCTTC. Protein sequence: CASSYIRDEGYTF.

This clone occurred a few times. As DNA, the CDR3 is TGCGCCAGCAGCCAGGGACAGGGCGGCACCTACGAGCAGTACTTC. This gives the protein CASSQGQGGTYEQYF. The chain has TRBV4-1 and TRBJ2-7; TRBD1 aligns across 9 bases. This CDR3 is 15 amino acids long. The J segment lost 2 bases and the V segment lost 3 bases, leaving 5 bases of the junction unmatched. Germline V gene sequence: CDR1 MGHRA, CDR2 YSYEKL.

V gene TRBV7-9 combines with J gene TRBJ1-1; possible D gene TRBD1, 5 bases. From germline, CDR1 is SEHNR and CDR2 FQNEAQ (reference sequence). The CDR3 totals 12 residues. V was cut by 3 bases and J by 6 bases, with 8 bases left in between. Here the CDR3 reads CASSFGASEAFF. CDR3 nucleotide sequence: TGTGCCAGCAGCTTTGGGGCTTCTGAAGCTTTCTTT.

The V call is TRBV10-2, the J call TRBJ2-1, with TRBD2 matching 8 bases. The ends lost 7 bases at V and 4 bases at J; junction bases unmatched: 6. There are 14 residues in the CDR3. Germline CDR1 WSHSY, CDR2 SAAADI. The CDR3 region has the DNA TGCGCCAGCACTAATAGCGGGGCGTACAATGAGCAGTTCTTC. Translating it yields CASTNSGAYNEQFF.